One T cell receptor beta chain is described in this entry. The antigen remains unidentified. Germline lookup yields CDR1 DFQATT and CDR2 SNEGSKA (reference sequence). CDR3 length: 15 residues. The V gene lost 6 bases and the J gene lost 1 base, with 13 bases spanning the gap. Construction of TCR beta libraries was performed using quantitative 5'-RACE with molecular barcodes. TCRdb analysed the 5' RACE reads with MiXCR anew, one entry per CDR3 protein. The sample shows 350,000 to 450,000 distinct CDR3 sequences, 25% to 30% of them seen only once. The entry originates in a study of CD8 T cells in ankylosing spondylitis. Findings and limits, study-wide: The clones that were linked to disease were reported to be significantly enriched in matched synovial fluid samples from ankylosing spondylitis patients. A TCR beta motif made of roughly eight highly homologous variants seemed typical of ankylosing spondylitis blood.

V gene TRBV20-1 combines with J gene TRBJ2-6; the D call may be TRBD1 or TRBD2 (5 bases each). This sequence was found in a male donor with ankylosing spondylitis. The specimen was blood, either unsorted or a sorted T cell fraction (not recorded which). The CDR3 protein is CSAPGTRSGANVLTF. In DNA, the CDR3 is TGCAGTGCCCCGGGGACGAGATCTGGGGCCAACGTCCTGACTTTC.